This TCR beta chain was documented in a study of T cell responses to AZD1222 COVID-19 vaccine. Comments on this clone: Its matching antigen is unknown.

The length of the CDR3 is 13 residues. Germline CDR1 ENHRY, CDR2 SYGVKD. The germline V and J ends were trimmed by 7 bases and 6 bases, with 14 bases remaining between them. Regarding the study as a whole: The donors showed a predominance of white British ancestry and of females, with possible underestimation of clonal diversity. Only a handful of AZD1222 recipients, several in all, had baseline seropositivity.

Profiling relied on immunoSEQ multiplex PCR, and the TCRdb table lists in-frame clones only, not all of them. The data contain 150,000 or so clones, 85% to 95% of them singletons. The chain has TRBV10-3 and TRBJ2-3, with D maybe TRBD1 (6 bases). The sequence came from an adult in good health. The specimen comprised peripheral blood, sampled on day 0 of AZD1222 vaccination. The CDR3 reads CAITATGRDTQYF. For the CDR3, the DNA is TGTGCCATCACCGCAACAGGGCGGGATACGCAGTATTTT.